This is a list of T cell receptor beta chains from one sample in a study of low-dose radiotherapy and immunotherapy resistance in tumors. From the reads, TCRdb called clonotypes with MiXCR, one entry per CDR3 protein. The data show 65,000 to 95,000 distinct CDR3 sequences, with about 20% seen just once and 5.9% held by the top ten. Sequenced here: PBMCs, sampled before treatment. The receptors were sampled from a male donor with prostate cancer. CDR3s include the opening cysteine and the closing phenylalanine or tryptophan. A D gene is named only where the DNA matches it firmly. Size tells how often a clone was seen (once, few, many) or the class of an expanded clone, and some rows leave it out.

J gene	D gene	V gene	clone size	CDR3 protein	CDR3 DNA
TRBJ1-5	NA	TRBV6-6	many	CASSYSSNSNQPQHF	TGTGCCAGCAGTTACTCTTCTAATAGCAATCAGCCCCAGCATTTT
TRBJ2-7	NA	TRBV5-1	many	CASSLASRGYEQYF	TGCGCCAGCAGCTTGGCCTCACGGGGATACGAGCAGTACTTC
TRBJ2-1	NA	TRBV7-3	many	CASSPKRGDRNEQFF	TGTGCCAGCAGCCCAAAGCGAGGGGACCGGAATGAGCAGTTCTTC
TRBJ2-5	TRBD1	TRBV3-1	NA	CASSQTDRVSVTQYF	TGTGCCAGCAGCCAAACGGACAGGGTTTCAGTGACCCAGTACTTC
TRBJ1-5	TRBD1	TRBV6-2/TRBV6-3	few	CASRQPRGTGGYSNQPQHF	TGTGCCAGCAGACAGCCACGCGGGACAGGGGGGTATAGCAATCAGCCCCAGCATTTT
TRBJ2-7	TRBD1	TRBV5-1	many	CASSLEGQGSAYEQYF	TGCGCCAGCAGCCTTGAGGGACAGGGGAGCGCCTACGAGCAGTACTTC
TRBJ2-1	NA	TRBV9	many	CASSVQLYGINEQFF	TGTGCCAGCAGCGTCCAATTGTATGGTATCAATGAGCAGTTCTTC
TRBJ2-7	NA	TRBV6-5	many	CASSFSGARDEQYF	TGTGCCAGCAGTTTCTCAGGGGCCCGGGACGAGCAGTACTTC
TRBJ2-2	NA	TRBV16	many	CASSPGQNTGELFF	TGTGCCAGCAGCCCCGGACAGAACACCGGGGAGCTGTTTTTT
TRBJ1-1	NA	TRBV6-5	many	CASSYRQPTEAFF	TGTGCCAGCAGTTACCGACAGCCCACTGAAGCTTTCTTT
TRBJ2-6	TRBD2	TRBV9	NA	CASSPLAGGFLSGANVLTF	TGTGCCAGCAGCCCCCTAGCGGGGGGGTTTCTATCCGGGGCCAACGTCCTGACTTTC
TRBJ2-3	TRBD2	TRBV19	many	CASKGLAGGLGSTDTQYF	TGTGCCAGTAAGGGACTAGCGGGGGGGCTAGGGAGCACAGATACGCAGTATTTT
TRBJ2-5	NA	TRBV5-5	once	CASGVLGRPETQYF	TGTGCCAGTGGGGTCCTCGGGCGACCCGAGACCCAGTACTTC
TRBJ2-1	TRBD2	TRBV20-1	many	CSARGLAGSEQFF	TGCAGTGCTAGGGGACTAGCGGGAAGTGAGCAGTTCTTC
TRBJ2-1	NA	TRBV7-9	many	CASSSIRDPSSYNEQFF	TGTGCCAGCAGCTCCATCCGGGACCCAAGCTCCTACAATGAGCAGTTCTTC
TRBJ1-5	TRBD1	TRBV19	many	CASSMAGGMYQPQHF	TGTGCCAGTAGTATGGCAGGGGGCATGTATCAGCCCCAGCATTTT
TRBJ2-5	TRBD2	TRBV3-1	few	CASSPGLAGLETQYF	TGTGCCAGCAGCCCCGGACTAGCGGGACTAGAGACCCAGTACTTC
TRBJ2-5	NA	TRBV9	NA	CASSVDQQETQYF	TGTGCCAGCAGCGTAGACCAACAAGAGACCCAGTACTTC
TRBJ2-7	NA	TRBV29-1	many	CSVDVGSSYEQYF	TGCAGCGTTGATGTTGGCAGCTCCTACGAGCAGTACTTC
TRBJ2-1	TRBD2	TRBV6-5	many	CASSYSSSGSGNEQFF	TGTGCCAGCAGTTACTCGAGTAGCGGGAGTGGGAATGAGCAGTTCTTC
TRBJ2-7	NA	TRBV7-8	many	CASSLGGEREQYF	TGTGCCAGCAGCCTCGGCGGGGAGCGCGAGCAGTACTTC
TRBJ1-2	NA	TRBV23-1	NA	CASRGAFNARDGYTF	TGCGCCAGCCGGGGGGCTTTTAACGCGCGCGATGGCTACACCTTC
TRBJ2-1	TRBD2	TRBV13	many	CASSSTSGRSYNEQFF	TGTGCCAGCAGCTCGACTAGCGGGCGTTCCTACAATGAGCAGTTCTTC
TRBJ2-7	NA	TRBV6-2/TRBV6-3	NA	CASSYGGTESSYEQYF	TGTGCCAGCAGTTACGGTGGGACGGAGAGCTCCTACGAGCAGTACTTC
TRBJ2-1	NA	TRBV9	many	CASSATGTAHNEQFF	TGTGCCAGCAGCGCAACCGGGACTGCCCACAATGAGCAGTTCTTC
TRBJ2-5	NA	TRBV3-1	many	CASSQDGSRETQYF	TGTGCCAGCAGCCAAGATGGTTCGCGAGAGACCCAGTACTTC
TRBJ1-5	NA	TRBV7-2	many	CASSLASQNNQPQHF	TGTGCCAGCAGCTTAGCGAGCCAGAACAATCAGCCCCAGCATTTT
TRBJ2-3	TRBD2	TRBV6-6	many	CASSLQRGHTDTQYF	TGTGCCAGCAGTTTACAGCGGGGGCACACAGATACGCAGTATTTT
TRBJ2-5	NA	TRBV18	many	CASSPPNSQETQYF	TGTGCCAGCTCACCCCCAAACTCACAAGAGACCCAGTACTTC
TRBJ1-2	TRBD1	TRBV6-2/TRBV6-3	NA	CASSYSYRDRNNYGYTF	TGTGCCAGCAGTTACTCGTACCGGGACAGAAATAACTATGGCTACACCTTC
TRBJ1-4	TRBD1	TRBV28	many	CASRQGGTNEKLFF	TGTGCCAGCAGGCAGGGGGGGACTAATGAAAAACTGTTTTTT
TRBJ2-7	NA	TRBV27	many	CASSLVSRTSYEQYF	TGTGCCAGCAGTTTAGTGTCTAGGACTTCCTACGAGCAGTACTTC
TRBJ1-3	NA	TRBV10-3	many	CAISDAGALGNTIYF	TGTGCCATCAGTGATGCGGGGGCGCTGGGAAACACCATATATTTT
TRBJ2-7	NA	TRBV13	many	CASSLRRRSSYEQYF	TGTGCCAGCAGCTTACGCAGGAGGAGCTCCTACGAGCAGTACTTC
TRBJ2-7	NA	TRBV6-8	NA	CASRIGGGSYEQYF	TGTGCCAGCCGAATAGGGGGTGGTTCCTACGAGCAGTACTTC
TRBJ2-7	NA	TRBV12-2	NA	CASRLAFFRIYEQYF	TGTGCAAGTCGCTTAGCGTTTTTCAGGATCTACGAGCAGTACTTC
TRBJ1-4	NA	TRBV4-1	many	CASRYVGGNEKLFF	TGCGCCAGCCGTTACGTAGGGGGTAATGAAAAACTGTTTTTT
TRBJ2-7	TRBD1	TRBV3-1	many	CASSLGSRGYAYEQYF	TGTGCCAGCAGCCTCGGTTCCAGGGGGTACGCCTACGAGCAGTACTTC
TRBJ2-7	NA	TRBV5-4	many	CASSLDPSSYEQYF	TGTGCCAGCAGCTTGGATCCTAGCTCCTACGAGCAGTACTTC
TRBJ2-3	TRBD2	TRBV19	few	CASSKLAGPGDTQYF	TGTGCCAGTAGCAAACTAGCGGGGCCGGGGGATACGCAGTATTTT
TRBJ2-7	NA	TRBV6-5	NA	CASSYSTQNYEQYF	TGTGCCAGCAGTTACTCGACCCAAAACTACGAGCAGTACTTC
TRBJ2-1	TRBD1	TRBV6-5	many	CASSPSPGQGTNEQFF	TGTGCCAGCAGTCCCTCGCCGGGACAGGGAACCAATGAGCAGTTCTTC
TRBJ2-1	NA	TRBV18	many	CAILPSGGYSYNEQFF	TGTGCCATCTTACCATCGGGGGGCTACTCCTACAATGAGCAGTTCTTC
TRBJ1-6	NA	TRBV6-2/TRBV6-3	many	CASSYEGYSLHF	TGTGCCAGCAGTTACGAGGGCTACTCCCTCCACTTT
TRBJ1-1	NA	TRBV7-8	many	CASSFKRTLNTEAFF	TGTGCCAGCAGCTTTAAGAGGACACTGAACACTGAAGCTTTCTTT
TRBJ1-2	TRBD1	TRBV10-2	many	CASRPGTGSGYTF	TGCGCCAGCAGGCCTGGGACAGGGTCTGGCTACACCTTC
TRBJ2-3	NA	TRBV5-4	many	CASSLSALRGGSDTQYF	TGTGCCAGCAGCTTGAGTGCGTTACGAGGGGGTTCAGATACGCAGTATTTT
TRBJ2-6	NA	TRBV19	many	CASSRGTHGANVLTF	TGTGCCAGTAGTCGCGGGACCCACGGGGCCAACGTCCTGACTTTC
TRBJ2-3	NA	TRBV12-5	many	CASGLVIGSVLNTQYF	TGTGCTAGTGGTTTAGTCATCGGGAGCGTACTCAATACGCAGTATTTT
TRBJ2-7	NA	TRBV30	many	CAWSSASSYEQYF	TGTGCCTGGAGTTCTGCCAGCTCCTACGAGCAGTACTTC
TRBJ1-3	NA	TRBV6-2/TRBV6-3	many	CASLKSRNTIYF	TGTGCCAGCCTGAAGTCCCGAAACACCATATATTTT
TRBJ1-5	NA	TRBV19	many	CASSRQGNQPQHF	TGTGCCAGTAGTCGTCAGGGCAATCAGCCCCAGCATTTT
TRBJ2-3	NA	TRBV12-3/TRBV12-4	NA	CASSLPQGVNTQYF	TGTGCCAGCAGTTTACCCCAGGGAGTAAATACGCAGTATTTT
TRBJ1-1	TRBD1	TRBV12-3/TRBV12-4	few	CASSGQGYLEAFF	TGTGCCAGCAGCGGACAGGGATATCTTGAAGCTTTCTTT
TRBJ2-5	NA	TRBV23-1	many	CASSTRRRKVSGTQYF	TGCGCCAGCAGTACAAGACGGAGGAAAGTTTCAGGGACCCAGTACTTC
TRBJ1-2	NA	TRBV25-1	many	CASSEGNQGGYTF	TGTGCCAGCAGTGAAGGGAACCAGGGGGGCTACACCTTC
TRBJ2-2	TRBD2	TRBV30	few	CAWRGSGGAGELFF	TGTGCCTGGAGAGGTAGCGGGGGAGCCGGGGAGCTGTTTTTT